The 5 T cell receptor beta chains listed next were all sequenced from one sample in a study of blood T cell repertoires in COVID-19. The assay was immunoSEQ multiplex PCR, and TCRdb's table has in-frame clones only and misses some. The sample consists of just over 650,000 clones, just under 90% of them appearing once. Input material: peripheral blood. All receptors derive from a woman between 18 and 29 years old with acute or convalescent COVID-19.

This sequence joins TRBV19 and TRBJ1-2; 7 positions match TRBD1. V lost 5 bases to trimming and J lost 8 bases; unmatched junction nucleotides: 14. This CDR3 has 15 residues. In germline, CDR1 is LNHDA, CDR2 SQIVND (reference sequence). The CDR3 nucleotides are TGTGCCAGTAGTCTTACACAGGGGCGCACAGGAGGCTACACCTTC. Protein sequence: CASSLTQGRTGGYTF.

The genes are TRBV6-5 and TRBJ1-1; D call uncertain. Germline CDR1 reads MNHEY; CDR2 reads SVGAGI. CDR3 length equals 11 residues. Trimming stripped 8 bases from V and 5 bases from J, with 9 bases between. The CDR3 DNA is TGTGCCAGCCCCCCCCCGACTGAAGCTTTCTTT. Translated, it gives CASPPPTEAFF.

The rearrangement uses TRBV5-1 and TRBJ1-4, with D perhaps matching TRBD1 (5 bases). V was clipped by 3 bases and J by 3 bases, with 9 bases between them. Per germline, CDR1 SGHRS and CDR2 YFSETQ. The CDR3 is 14 amino acids. As DNA, the CDR3 is TGCGCCAGCAGCTCACAGGTCCCTAATGAAAAACTGTTTTTT. This encodes CASSSQVPNEKLFF.

The rearrangement links TRBV13 to TRBJ1-2, with 9 bases lining up with TRBD1. With V trimmed by 0 bases and J by 7 bases, 9 bases remained unmatched. The CDR3 consists of 16 residues. Germline V gene data show CDR1 as PRHDT and CDR2 as FYEKMQ (reference sequence). The DNA of the CDR3 is TGTGCCAGCAGCTTAGGCCGAGGACAGGGGTTGCGTGGCTACACCTTC. As protein: CASSLGRGQGLRGYTF.

This rearrangement joins TRBV4-2 to TRBJ2-1; D may be TRBD2 (6 bases). The V gene's germline CDR1 is LGHNA and CDR2 YNFKEQ. V lost 3 bases, J lost 0 bases, and 18 bases lay in between. This CDR3 is 18 amino acids long. CDR3 sequence: CASSQAPWDFSSYNEQFF. The CDR3 bases are TGTGCCAGCAGCCAGGCCCCCTGGGACTTCAGCTCCTACAATGAGCAGTTCTTC.